A selection of T cell receptor beta chains follows, all from one sample in a study of control samples from healthy donors and cancer patients. TCRdb keeps only in-frame clones here, not all; method: immunoSEQ multiplex PCR. Of 150,000 or so clones listed, approximately 93% are singletons. Material for sequencing was blood. Receptor source: a man between 18 and 29 years old in good health. Each CDR3 is given with its conserved first and last residue. The order of the fields is J gene, clone size, CDR3 length, D gene, V gene, CDR3 DNA, CDR3 protein. The D gene is left open where the match is weak. Some rows have no size entry. The others give once, few or many, or a class for an expanded clone.

TRBJ1-1,NA,15,TRBD1,TRBV7-2,TGTGCCAGCAGCACAAGACAGGGATCGAACACTGAAGCTTTCTTT,CASSTRQGSNTEAFF
TRBJ1-2,NA,16,NA,TRBV28,TGTGCCAGCAGTTCCCCCACCGGCAGGGCGAGGAGTGGCTACACCTTC,CASSSPTGRARSGYTF
TRBJ1-1,NA,15,TRBD1,TRBV7-9,TGTGCCAGCAGCACAAGGACAGGGGGGTACACTGAAGCTTTCTTT,CASSTRTGGYTEAFF
TRBJ2-7,NA,14,TRBD2,TRBV5-4,TGTGCCAGCAGCCGCGGGAGAAGGTCCTACGAGCAGTACTTC,CASSRGRRSYEQYF
TRBJ1-1,NA,13,NA,TRBV30,TGTGCCTGGAGGGCACAGGGTTTCACTGAAGCTTTCTTT,CAWRAQGFTEAFF
TRBJ2-3,NA,11,NA,TRBV20-1,TGCAGTGCCCTGAACGCAGATACGCAGTATTTT,CSALNADTQYF
TRBJ2-5,NA,21,NA,TRBV4-3,TGCGCCAGCAGCCAAGATTGGGGAGGGGGAGCGGCTATCACGGGGCAGGAGACCCAGTACTTC,CASSQDWGGGAAITGQETQYF
TRBJ1-2,NA,14,NA,TRBV11-2,TGTGCCAGCCGGCCGCCGGGGCAGAACTATGGCTACACCTTC,CASRPPGQNYGYTF
TRBJ2-1,NA,15,TRBD1,TRBV10-3,TGTGCCATCAGTGAGACGACAGGGGGAAGGAATGAGCAGTTCTTC,CAISETTGGRNEQFF
TRBJ1-2,NA,13,NA,TRBV6-5,TGTGCCACTTACGGAGGGGGGACCTTGGGCTACACCTTC,CATYGGGTLGYTF
TRBJ2-3,NA,17,NA,TRBV28,TGTGCCAGCAGTTGGACCTCATTGGGTGGGTTCACAGATACGCAGTATTTT,CASSWTSLGGFTDTQYF
TRBJ1-1,NA,11,NA,TRBV6-1,TGTGCCAGCAGTGATAGGGGGGAAGCTTTCTTT,CASSDRGEAFF
TRBJ2-3,NA,15,NA,TRBV7-2,TGTGCCAGCAGCTTTACCGGAACTAGCACAGATACGCAGTATTTT,CASSFTGTSTDTQYF
TRBJ2-3,NA,16,NA,TRBV4-2,TGTGCCAGCAGCCTTCATAGCGGCCTGAGCACAGATACGCAGTATTTT,CASSLHSGLSTDTQYF
TRBJ2-5,once,13,NA,TRBV2,TGTGCCAGCAGTGTTTGGCAGCAAGAGACCCAGTACTTC,CASSVWQQETQYF